These 28 T cell receptor beta chains originate from one sample sequenced in a study of response to subunit inactivated influenza vaccine. TCRdb independently ran MiXCR on the RT-PCR reads; one entry per CDR3 protein. The table includes 250,000 to 350,000 distinct CDR3 sequences, 20% to 25% detected once. Sample: PBMCs from blood, taken approximately 22 months after vaccination. These receptors came from a man in his fifties or sixties who received an inactivated influenza vaccine.

This clonotype was detected a few times. The chain carries TRBV12-3 or TRBV12-4 and TRBJ1-1; possible D gene TRBD1, 5 bases. V was clipped by 3 bases and J by 6 bases, with 11 bases between them. The CDR3 sequence is 13 residues long. The CDR3, as DNA: TGTGCCAGCAGTTTGGGGGGTAGCTCTGAAGCTTTCTTT. Translation gives CASSLGGSSEAFF.

This clonotype has more than one count but fewer than ten. This chain connects TRBV5-1 to TRBJ1-4; D is uncertain. CDR1 and CDR2 (germline): SGHRS, YFSETQ. The CDR3 length is 14 residues. V was shortened by 1 base and J by 8 bases, with 12 bases between the two germline ends. CDR3 sequence: CASSLNGIREKLFF. For the CDR3, the DNA is TGCGCCAGCAGCTTGAATGGGATTCGAGAAAAACTGTTTTTT. Combining the CDR3 with reference TRBV5-1 and TRBJ1-4 gives the whole variable domain KAGVTQTPRYLIKTRGQQVTLSCSPISGHRSVSWYQQTPGQGLQFLFEYFSETQRNKGNFPGRFSGRQFSNSRSEMNVSTLELGDSALYLCASSLNGIREKLFFGSGTQLSVL.

The chain has TRBV28 and TRBJ1-1, with TRBD1 matching over 9 bases. The CDR3 totals 16 residues. Germline V gene lookup returns CDR1 MDHEN and CDR2 SYDVKM. The ends lost 5 bases at V and 1 base at J; junction bases unmatched: 8. This CDR3 reads CASSPHGTGTNTEAFF. For the CDR3, the DNA is TGTGCCAGCAGTCCCCATGGGACAGGGACGAACACTGAAGCTTTCTTT.

V is TRBV19 and J is TRBJ2-1; 7 bases map to TRBD2. V lost 1 base to trimming and J lost 7 bases; unmatched junction nucleotides: 10. This CDR3 region has 16 residues. The germline CDR1 and CDR2 sequences are LNHDA and SQIVND (reference sequence). The CDR3 is CASSIAGGGVLNEQFF. CDR3 sequence (DNA): TGTGCCAGTAGTATAGCCGGGGGAGGGGTTCTGAATGAGCAGTTCTTC.

This clonotype was found a few times. The chain couples TRBV20-1 to TRBJ2-2, with 10 bases that match TRBD2. The CDR3 is 16 amino acids. CDR1 and CDR2 from the germline V gene are DFQATT and SNEGSKA (reference sequence). V shed 5 bases and J 5 bases; nucleotides not matched to a gene: 11. CDR3 in amino acids: CSAHLTSGMRTGELFF. The CDR3 DNA is TGCAGTGCTCACCTCACTAGCGGGATGAGGACCGGGGAGCTGTTTTTT.

The table lists this clonotype with many counts. The genes are TRBV28 and TRBJ1-5, with D perhaps TRBD1 (6 bases). The CDR3 runs to 15 residues. V was shortened by 7 bases and J by 5 bases, with 18 bases between the two germline ends. Per the germline V gene, CDR1 is MDHEN and CDR2 is SYDVKM. CDR3 bases: TGTGCCAGCATGGAGGGGGGGAAGAAGTATCAGCCCCAGCATTTT. It encodes CASMEGGKKYQPQHF.

This clonotype occurred a few times. The rearrangement joins TRBV4-3 to TRBJ2-2; maybe TRBD2 (5 bases). This CDR3 contains 16 residues. The germline V gene has CDR1 LGHNA and CDR2 YSLEER. The V and J ends lost 1 base and 3 bases respectively, with 12 bases between them. The DNA of the CDR3 is TGCGCCAGCAGCCAAGCCCTAGCAGAGTACACCGGGGAGCTGTTTTTT. Its translation: CASSQALAEYTGELFF.

The table lists this clonotype with a few counts. This sequence joins TRBV5-1 and TRBJ1-1, with a weak D call TRBD1 (5 bases). Trimming shortened V by 2 bases and J by 1 base, and 9 bases separated the two germline ends. The V gene's germline CDR1 is SGHRS and CDR2 YFSETQ. This CDR3 has 14 amino acids. CDR3 nucleotides: TGCGCCAGCAGCTTTGTTCAGGGGAACACTGAAGCTTTCTTT. Residues: CASSFVQGNTEAFF.

V usage is TRBV20-1 and J usage is TRBJ1-6; tentatively, D is TRBD1 (5 bases). Trimming pared 3 bases from V and 10 bases from J, leaving 16 bases between. The germline CDR1 and CDR2 sequences are DFQATT and SNEGSKA (reference sequence). The CDR3 sequence is 14 residues long. The CDR3 DNA reads as TGCAGTGCTAGTCTCGACAGTCGGAGCTCACCCCTCCACTTT. The encoded protein is CSASLDSRSSPLHF.

This clonotype was picked up a small number of times. J is TRBJ2-2 and V is TRBV27; 12 bases match TRBD2. The CDR3 length is 17 residues. The J segment lost 5 bases and the V segment lost 8 bases, leaving 12 bases of the junction unmatched. Germline-derived CDR1 and CDR2 are MNHEY and SMNVEV (reference sequence). In DNA, the CDR3 is TGTGCCAGCGGGTTTCACCGAACTAGCGGGAGGACCGGGGAGCTGTTTTTT. It specifies CASGFHRTSGRTGELFF.

This clonotype was recorded a few times. The chain has TRBV28 and TRBJ1-2; possibly TRBD1 for D (6 bases). CDR1 and CDR2 (germline): MDHEN, SYDVKM. With 8 bases removed from V and 4 bases from J, the gap between germline ends came to 14 bases. This CDR3 comprises 13 residues. CDR3 coding DNA: TGTGCCAGCGCTGGGGGGGCCGGCTATGGCTACACCTTC. Its protein product is CASAGGAGYGYTF.

There are many counts of this clonotype. This chain connects TRBV12-3 or TRBV12-4 to TRBJ1-4; TRBD1 matches 11 bases. V lost 4 bases and J lost 4; bases outside the gene matches: 5. The CDR3 is made up of 16 amino acids. CDR3 sequence reads: CASSSGQGAINEKLFF. For the CDR3, the DNA is TGTGCCAGCAGTTCTGGACAGGGGGCGATTAATGAAAAACTGTTTTTT.

V is TRBV20-1 and J is TRBJ2-2; 8 nucleotides match TRBD2. The junction had 9 bases not matched to a gene; V was cut back by 1 base and J by 5 bases. The CDR3 covers 16 residues. Germline assignment: CDR1 DFQATT and CDR2 SNEGSKA (reference sequence). The DNA for the CDR3 is TGCAGTGCTAGAGGTTCAGCGGGAGTAGGAACCGGGGAGCTGTTTTTT. Residues: CSARGSAGVGTGELFF.

In nucleotides, the CDR3 is TGTGCCACCAGCAGAGATCTACTAGCGGCTACAGATACGCAGTATTTT. Translating it yields CATSRDLLAATDTQYF. V usage is TRBV15 and J usage is TRBJ2-3; TRBD2 aligns across 8 bases. The length of the CDR3 is 16 residues. CDR1 and CDR2 from the germline V gene are LNHNV and YYDKDF (reference sequence). The junction had 5 bases not matched to a gene; V was cut back by 0 bases and J by 3 bases.

Ten or more counts support this clonotype. The V call is TRBV28, the J call TRBJ1-2; 9 nucleotides line up with TRBD1. V shed 3 bases and J 7 bases; nucleotides not matched to a gene: 6. The CDR3 runs to 14 residues. CDR1 is MDHEN, CDR2 SYDVKM, per germline. CDR3 sequence reads: CASSLGQGAGGYTF. The CDR3 region has the DNA TGTGCCAGCAGTTTGGGACAGGGTGCTGGTGGCTACACCTTC.

V is TRBV20-1 and J is TRBJ1-4; D is possibly TRBD1 (6 bases). CDR1 and CDR2 from the germline V gene are DFQATT and SNEGSKA (reference sequence). The CDR3 has 15 residues. V dropped 1 base and J dropped 8 bases, with 17 bases sitting between them. CDR3 loop: CSARGTTGRGEKLFF. The CDR3 bases are TGCAGTGCTAGAGGGACGACAGGAAGAGGGGAAAAACTGTTTTTT.

The V call is TRBV15, the J call TRBJ1-3, with D tentatively TRBD1 (6 bases). CDR1 is LNHNV, CDR2 YYDKDF, per germline (reference sequence). The CDR3 is 16 residues long. V was pared by 0 bases and J by 2 bases, with 11 bases between. The CDR3 spells CATSRDFQGTGNTIYF. CDR3 DNA sequence: TGTGCCACCAGCAGAGATTTCCAGGGGACTGGAAACACCATATATTTT.

The chain uses TRBV28 and TRBJ2-1; 13 bases fit TRBD2. The CDR3 runs to 13 residues. V lost 6 bases to trimming and J lost 7 bases; unmatched junction nucleotides: 0. CDR1 and CDR2 from the germline V gene are MDHEN and SYDVKM. The CDR3 DNA reads as TGTGCCAGCAGGACTAGCGGGAGGAATGAGCAGTTCTTC. This translates into CASRTSGRNEQFF.

This clonotype has only a few counts. The rearrangement joins TRBV6-5 to TRBJ1-3; TRBD1 agrees at 9 bases. The V segment lost 4 bases and the J segment 4 bases; nucleotides outside the gene matches: 8. The germline CDR1 and CDR2 sequences are MNHEY and SVGAGI. The CDR3 totals 16 residues. CDR3 nucleotide sequence: TGTGCCAGCAGTTCCTCCGGGACAGGGTTGGGAAACACCATATATTTT. It is translated as CASSSSGTGLGNTIYF.

The sample holds a few counts of this clonotype. This chain uses TRBV18 with TRBJ1-2, with 8 bases matching TRBD1. V trimming: 4 bases; J trimming: 4 bases; junction bases outside the gene matches: 8. Germline lookup yields CDR1 KGHSH and CDR2 LQKENI. CDR3 length: 15 residues. DNA of the CDR3: TGTGCCAGCTCACTCCGGGACAGGAAGATCTATGGCTACACCTTC. Translation gives CASSLRDRKIYGYTF.

This clonotype was detected only a few times. J is TRBJ1-1 and V is TRBV12-3 or TRBV12-4, with D unclear. The CDR3 spans 13 residues. V dropped 3 bases and J dropped 8 bases, with 13 bases sitting between them. CDR3 in amino acids: CASSLGYPSEAFF. The CDR3 nucleotides are TGTGCCAGCAGTTTGGGTTATCCGTCGGAAGCTTTCTTT.

The rearrangement joins TRBV28 to TRBJ2-7; 11 bases align to TRBD2. The length of the CDR3 is 14 residues. CDR1 MDHEN and CDR2 SYDVKM come from the germline V gene. V was clipped by 5 bases and J by 6 bases; unmatched bases: 6. CDR3 nucleotides: TGTGCCAGCAGTACCGGGACTAGCGGCTGCGAGCAGTACTTC. Its protein is CASSTGTSGCEQYF.

This clonotype has only a few counts. The rearrangement links TRBV7-9 to TRBJ1-2; D is ambiguous. Germline V gene lookup returns CDR1 SEHNR and CDR2 FQNEAQ (reference sequence). This CDR3 has 15 amino acids. Trimming cost V 0 bases and J 5 bases, with 13 bases left between them. CDR3 protein: CASSLAEGLRYGYTF. CDR3 DNA: TGTGCCAGCAGCTTAGCGGAGGGATTGAGGTATGGCTACACCTTC.

The DNA for the CDR3 is TGTGCCAGCAGTTCCTCAATCTTGGAGCCCCAGCATTTT. Amino acids: CASSSSILEPQHF. This chain uses TRBV6-5 with TRBJ1-5, with D unclear. The germline V gene encodes CDR1 MNHEY and CDR2 SVGAGI. V lost 4 bases, J lost 8 bases, and 12 bases lay in between. There are 13 residues in the CDR3.

This clonotype was counted many times. This chain joins TRBV18 and TRBJ1-1; weak D call: TRBD1 (5 bases). The CDR3 is 12 amino acids. Germline-derived CDR1 and CDR2 are KGHSH and LQKENI. The germline V and J ends were trimmed by 6 bases and 5 bases, with 10 bases remaining between them. CDR3 loop: CASSRGLTEAFF. CDR3 bases: TGTGCCAGCTCCCGGGGGTTAACTGAAGCTTTCTTT.

This clonotype has ten or more counts. This chain joins TRBV3-1 and TRBJ2-3, with TRBD2 matching over 8 bases. Germline V gives CDR1 LGHDT, CDR2 YNNKEL (reference sequence). This CDR3 spans 16 amino acids. Losses at the gene ends were 2 bases for V and 2 bases for J; bases not matched to a gene: 6. Here the CDR3 DNA reads TGTGCCAGCAGCCAACTTAGCGGGGAGTACACAGATACGCAGTATTTT. This sequence encodes CASSQLSGEYTDTQYF.

The chain has TRBV4-1 and TRBJ2-7; D not certain. The CDR3 sequence is 15 residues long. V was trimmed by 0 bases and J by 3 bases, leaving 12 bases between them. In germline, CDR1 is MGHRA, CDR2 YSYEKL. The CDR3 is CASSQDDSQLYEQYF. The CDR3 region has the DNA TGCGCCAGCAGCCAAGATGACTCGCAGCTCTACGAGCAGTACTTC.

The chain is built from TRBV7-3 and TRBJ2-1; no firm D call. The V and J ends lost 8 bases and 9 bases respectively, with 8 bases between them. The length of the CDR3 is 10 residues. Per the germline V gene, CDR1 is SGHTA and CDR2 is FQGTGA. CDR3 bases: TGTGCCAGCCGAGGTTTTGAGCAGTTCTTC. Encoded protein: CASRGFEQFF.